The present entry profiles one TCR beta chain with its context. What this receptor recognizes is not known. Base qualities are not recorded, but no much larger clone differs from it by a single base. This specimen comes from a study of cytomegalovirus exposure and HLA in healthy donors (dated by TCRdb to about 2017). Background for the entire study: An earlier analysis of more than 550 of the donors reported around 280 Gb of sequence data and 95 million to 140 million unique TCR beta sequences obtained from about 170 million T cells. A later genetic analysis took genome-wide SNP genotypes for about 60% of the roughly 670 donors and used that subset as a discovery cohort. A later analysis re-analyzed previously published TCR beta repertoires from 666 donors and added high-resolution HLA genotyping to study TCR occurrence patterns. Besides the first cohort of approximately 710 subjects, a separate validation cohort made up of 120 different subjects was used. Among around 400 genotyped donors of the cohort, an average of roughly 230,000 unique TCR beta nucleotide sequences was sequenced per donor, of which 15% to 20% were non-productive. The study was designed to test whether signatures of past pathogen exposure could be identified by cataloging public T cell receptors. Because of strong linkage in the cohort, roughly five DR-DQ haplotypes were treated as single units for association and clustering. All discovery cohort repertoires had been generated using a single sequencing platform. An earlier analysis of around 540 of the donors applied high-throughput TCR beta sequencing to assess whether each TCR beta V gene segment acted as functional or pseudogenic. High-throughput TCR immunosequencing, statistical association of individual TCRs with disease status, and machine learning were combined to predict cytomegalovirus infection status. The genetic ancestry cluster associated with self-reported Caucasian donors included 81% of the 398 genotyped donors. Donor age, sex, ethnicity and CMV serostatus were compiled together with the repertoire data. Rather than drawing on any new phenotypic data, the later analysis identified candidate immune exposures from TCR beta sequences and the way those sequences occurred across donors. Typing coverage varied by locus: roughly 620-640 donors for A, B, C, DRB1 and DQB1; approximately 520 for DQA1; around 570 for DPA1; around 450 for DPB1. An early release that covered some 630 HLA-typed donors contained around 300 gigabases of sequencing data and around 80 million unique TCR sequences. Class I and class II HLA loci were covered by the typing at four-digit resolution. Using immunosequencing, the study profiled T cell repertoires from 666 subjects and related those repertoires to cytomegalovirus serostatus.

The cohort was made up of under 800 healthy bone marrow donors. At the time of sampling, every cohort member was nominally healthy, though immune exposures that went unrecorded were likely present. The donor was CMV seronegative and was included in the group of around 320 seronegative cohort members. A peripheral blood sample was provided by each donor, and peripheral blood mononuclear cells were used for TCR beta sequencing. Genomic DNA extraction from the blood cell samples was performed with the Qiagen DNeasy Blood Extraction Kit. Preparation of the library involved the immunoSEQ multiplex PCR assay. For the multiplex PCR, a mixture combining 60 forward primers for TCR Vbeta segments and 13 reverse primers for TCR Jbeta segments was used. The CDR3 region of rearranged TCR beta genes was amplified from genomic DNA by a multiplex PCR assay. On the Illumina HiSeq System, the amplified TCR beta libraries were sequenced as 87-base-pair reads. Under the source paper's analysis protocol: A later analysis counted 65 million to 90 million unique TCR beta chains across the 500 to 850 repertoires, and roughly 10 million of these chains were shared by at least two donors. Raw reads were error-corrected and collapsed into unique sequences by a nearest-neighbor algorithm in which closely related sequences were merged to remove PCR and sequencing errors. To assign V, D and J gene segments, CDR3 sequences were aligned to IMGT reference sequences. For a sequence to be retained, a match of at least six nucleotides was required to both a V gene segment and a J gene segment. A rearrangement was called productive if the CDR3 had no stop codons and remained in frame with V and J, and every other rearrangement was called non-productive. CDR3 was defined by IMGT convention, running from the second conserved V-encoded cysteine to the conserved J-encoded phenylalanine. In an earlier analysis of approximately 590 of the donors, sequences lacking an unambiguous match to a single V gene segment were excluded. In an earlier analysis of several hundred of the donors, V segments were called functional above 56.7% productive rearrangements and were called segregating when the between-donor standard deviation exceeded 5%. A statistical classification framework was built for diagnosing cytomegalovirus status from the catalog of TCR beta chain sequences. In a later analysis, TCR nucleotide sequences were compared against IMGT/GENE-DB human TR gene sequences so that V and J genes could be assigned. Using the TCRdist pipeline, a later analysis assigned CDR3 sequences along with most-parsimonious VDJ recombination scenarios. In a later analysis, every TCR beta chain was defined by the combination of its CDR3 amino acid sequence and its V-gene family, and reads without a unique V-gene family were dropped. In a later analysis, 450 to 600 highly shared, low-generation-probability nucleotide sequences were removed to address suspected cross-contamination and a sequencing artifact. In a later analysis, a clonal expansion index for each public chain was calculated from normalized within-repertoire ranks of inferred template counts. In a later analysis, generation probabilities were computed using a VDJ recombination model fitted to out-of-frame rearrangements, and the results were checked against IGoR. In a later analysis, hypergeometric tests were used to score TCR-TCR, TCR-HLA and TCR-CMV co-occurrence, with a repertoire-size bias correction applied to TCR pairs. To estimate false discovery rates, a later analysis permuted the HLA or CMV assignments 20 times. A later analysis grouped co-occurring TCRs with DBSCAN, adding TCRdist sequence similarity when clustering within HLA-allele-positive subsets. Co-occurrence clustering excluded repertoires with fewer than 30,000 or more than 120,000 public chains, plus five with anomalous nucleotide sharing. Sourced from immuneACCESS, this table was stored by TCRdb with only in-frame sequences that have V and J called. A share of the clones is absent; for the studies checked, an unresolved V gene accounts for under half, and the remainder has no known explanation. V and J calls and clone size are those listed in that table; D and trimming were worked out from the DNA. Recorded for this sample are 40,000 to 55,000 clones; about 78% of them occurred a single time. Of the sample, 3% to 4% is held by the ten largest clones.

The germline V gene (reference sequence) provides CDR1 GTSNPN and CDR2 SVGIG. V is pared back by 3 bases and J by 6 bases, with 14 bases lying between the germline termini. The CDR3 spans 13 residues, from the cysteine through the phenylalanine. Of the read, only the CDR3 DNA is kept; its 39 bases are in frame from base 1. On the study overall, not on this receptor specifically: A later genetic analysis reported fewer N-insertions in productive TCRs among donors in an Asian-associated ancestry cluster than the roughly 690-donor mean. At a false discovery rate of 0.05, a later analysis linked roughly 17,000 TCR beta sequences to specific HLA alleles. Because counts were too low, about 15 rarely observed V segments, including chromosome 9 orphons, were left out of the earlier analysis of some 640 of the donors. For the cohort, immune exposure information was limited to CMV serostatus. Some IMGT-functional V segments, including TRBV6-2 and TRBV6-3, could not be told apart with the 87-base-pair reads, so those segments were excluded. Three of the identified cytomegalovirus-associated TCR beta chains were confirmed in vitro to be specific for cytomegalovirus antigens. In both the original and validation cohorts, the classifier was reported to diagnose cytomegalovirus status with high specificity and sensitivity. In the study, 164 TCR beta chains were listed as associated with cytomegalovirus. A further reported finding was that TCR beta sequences accurately predicted the HLA-A and HLA-B alleles for most subjects in the first cohort. An association between a missense DCLRE1C variant and V-gene and J-gene trimming of TCR beta chains was found in a later genetic analysis and replicated in an independent cohort. Because HLA typing was unavailable for some donors at each locus, only the typed subset was used in association tests. According to a later analysis, parvovirus B19, influenza, CMV and Epstein-Barr virus appeared linked to several top co-occurrence clusters. Assigning TCR associations to individual alleles was difficult when HLA alleles, especially DR and DQ, strongly co-occurred. According to the authors, the approach could potentially be generalized to other disease states and immunological phenotypes. The sequencing pipeline was judged likely to have produced a cluster of highly shared sequence variants as a technical artifact. A later analysis found that most CMV-associated TCR beta chains appeared HLA-restricted, with HLA associations seemingly driven largely by CMV exposure. Correlated functional status among segregating V segments might be attributable to linkage disequilibrium, but an unknown experimental factor could not be ruled out. In an earlier analysis of 450 to 750 of the donors, most TCR beta V segments appeared in productive rearrangements about 87% or about 30% of the time, broadly matching IMGT annotations. A later analysis found that TCR association rates varied across HLA loci, with DRB1 alleles showing the most associated TCRs and HLA-C alleles the fewest. In this cohort, only TCR beta chains were sequenced, and detectable features were limited by the absence of alpha or paired-chain data. Most TCR sequences were seen in very few donors, while some public TCRs were found in many individuals. Roughly uniform sequencing depth across donors was assumed in presence/absence analyses, although this assumption may not hold. In a later analysis, HLA-associated TCR beta chains were found to be more clonally expanded and to have lower generation probabilities than equally common non-associated chains.

This clonotype was obtained from a woman aged 30 to 39 in good health and CMV-seronegative. The chain is made from TRBV30 and TRBJ1-2; TRBD1 is a weak D gene call, 6 bases matching. Sequenced sample: PBMCs. The nucleotide sequence is given as TGTGCCTGGAGCAGGGGTTGGGGTGATGGCTACACCTTC. Translated, it reads CAWSRGWGDGYTF.